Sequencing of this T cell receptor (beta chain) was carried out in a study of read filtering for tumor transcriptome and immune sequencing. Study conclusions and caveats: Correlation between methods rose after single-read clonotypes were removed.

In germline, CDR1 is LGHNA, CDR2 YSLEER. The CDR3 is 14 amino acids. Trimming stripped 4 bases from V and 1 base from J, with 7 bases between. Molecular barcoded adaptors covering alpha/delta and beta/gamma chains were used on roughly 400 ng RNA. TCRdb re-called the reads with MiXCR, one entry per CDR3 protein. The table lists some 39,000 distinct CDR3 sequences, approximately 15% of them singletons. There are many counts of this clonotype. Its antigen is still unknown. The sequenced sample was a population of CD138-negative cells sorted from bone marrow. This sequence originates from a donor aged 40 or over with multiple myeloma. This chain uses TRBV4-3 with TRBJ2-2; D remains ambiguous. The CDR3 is CASSPLQNTGELFF. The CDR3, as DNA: TGCGCCAGCAGCCCCTTACAGAACACCGGGGAGCTGTTTTTT.